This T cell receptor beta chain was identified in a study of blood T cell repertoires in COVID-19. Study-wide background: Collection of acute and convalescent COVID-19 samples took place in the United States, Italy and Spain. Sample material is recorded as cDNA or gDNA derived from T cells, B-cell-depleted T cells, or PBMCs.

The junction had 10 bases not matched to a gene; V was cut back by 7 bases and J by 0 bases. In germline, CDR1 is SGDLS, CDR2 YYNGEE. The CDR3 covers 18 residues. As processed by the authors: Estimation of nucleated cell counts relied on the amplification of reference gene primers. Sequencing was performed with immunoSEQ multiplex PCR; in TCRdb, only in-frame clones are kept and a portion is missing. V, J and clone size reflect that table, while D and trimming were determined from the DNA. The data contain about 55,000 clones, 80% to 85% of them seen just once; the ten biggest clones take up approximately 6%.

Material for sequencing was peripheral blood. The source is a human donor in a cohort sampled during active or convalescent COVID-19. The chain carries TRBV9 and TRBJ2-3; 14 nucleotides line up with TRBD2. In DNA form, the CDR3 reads TGTGCCAGCGCCCCTGGACTAGCGGGGGGCCACAGCACAGATACGCAGTATTTT. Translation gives CASAPGLAGGHSTDTQYF.